Included here is one T cell receptor (beta chain) sequence, with context. Its cognate antigen is unknown. Germline-derived CDR1 and CDR2 are SNHLY and FYNNEI. Trimming removed 5 bases at V and 12 bases at J, with 17 bases between. This CDR3 region has 13 residues. This record comes from a study of CD8+ T cells in alopecia areata. Background on the study: Treated patients were given oral tofacitinib, which was dosed at 5 to 10 mg twice daily. The protocol delivered tofacitinib for 6 to 18 months, then withdrew it for 6 months.

Study findings and constraints: Normal scalp showed lower clonality than lesional scalp, especially alopecia totalis/universalis. Tissue-resident alphabeta T cells belonging to normal skin likewise get sequenced within scalp specimens.

Extraction of RNA preceded its reverse transcription into cDNA, which served as the sequencing template. Clones were sequenced by immunoSEQ multiplex PCR, and TCRdb holds only the in-frame ones, with some missing. The repertoire includes roughly 150,000 clones, under 60% of them detected once, and nearly 6.5% sits in the top ten. V gene TRBV2 combines with J gene TRBJ2-4; possibly TRBD1 or TRBD2 for D (5 bases each). The clonotype comes from a human donor with alopecia areata. Sequencing used CD4+ T cells sorted from blood, obtained at week 0. The CDR3: CASSPGLTPTQYF. In DNA form, the CDR3 reads TGTGCCAGCAGTCCGGGGCTAACCCCGACTCAGTACTTC.